One and the same sample provided the 22 T cell receptor beta chains below, sequenced in a study of OX40 agonist ivuxolimab in advanced cancers. Sequenced by immunoSEQ multiplex PCR; TCRdb stores in-frame clones only, minus some. The sample contains tens of thousands of clones, just under 90% of which appear only once. The material sequenced was CD4+ or CD8+ T cells sorted from blood, taken in a trial of the OX40 agonist ivuxolimab. The receptors were sampled from an adult with an advanced solid tumor such as melanoma, head and neck, liver or kidney cancer.

The V gene is TRBV27, the J gene TRBJ2-7; either TRBD1 or TRBD2 may supply D (5 bases each). V was trimmed by 8 bases and J by 6 bases, leaving 14 bases between them. Per the germline V gene, CDR1 is MNHEY and CDR2 is SMNVEV (reference sequence). This CDR3 has 12 residues. This chain's CDR3 is CASRSSGAEQYF. The CDR3 nucleotides read TGTGCCAGCCGTTCGTCCGGGGCCGAGCAGTACTTC.

V gene TRBV7-7 combines with J gene TRBJ2-7; D is uncertain. CDR3 length equals 13 residues. CDR1 is SSHAT and CDR2 is FNYEAQ in the germline V gene (reference sequence). Deletions cut 1 base from V and 6 bases from J, with 10 bases between. The CDR3 reads CASSLGETFEQYF. CDR3 bases: TGTGCCAGCAGCTTAGGTGAGACATTCGAGCAGTACTTC.

This chain links TRBV27 with TRBJ2-3; no definite D call. The germline V gene encodes CDR1 MNHEY and CDR2 SMNVEV (reference sequence). This CDR3 spans 16 amino acids. The germline V and J ends were trimmed by 0 bases and 0 bases, with 10 bases remaining between them. This CDR3 reads CASSLSGLSSTDTQYF. The DNA of the CDR3 is TGTGCCAGCAGTTTATCTGGTCTATCGAGCACAGATACGCAGTATTTT.

Turning to this clone: Within the sample, other DNA sequences also encode this same CDR3. This chain uses TRBV4-1 with TRBJ2-7, with unresolved D. The CDR3 length is 13 residues. Germline loops: CDR1 MGHRA, CDR2 YSYEKL. Between the trimmed V and J ends, which lost 0 bases and 4 bases, there was a span of 7 bases. The CDR3 sequence is CASSQDLGYEQYF. The CDR3 DNA sequence: TGCGCCAGCAGCCAAGATCTCGGTTACGAGCAGTACTTC.

This clone was counted a single time. The chain joins TRBV27 to TRBJ2-7, with 10 positions matching TRBD2. Germline trimming cut 7 bases from V and 7 bases from J; bases unmatched to any gene: 10. Looked up from germline, CDR1 is MNHEY and CDR2 is SMNVEV (reference sequence). The CDR3 sequence is 14 residues long. The CDR3 reads CASTASGGRREQYF. The CDR3 nucleotides read TGTGCCAGCACCGCTAGCGGGGGCCGCCGGGAGCAGTACTTC.

This chain links TRBV27 with TRBJ1-4, with 7 bases fitting TRBD1. The CDR3 sequence is 12 residues long. Losses at the gene ends were 5 bases for V and 7 bases for J; bases not matched to a gene: 1. Germline values: CDR1 MNHEY, CDR2 SMNVEV (reference sequence). This chain's CDR3 is CASSTGVEKLFF. As DNA, the CDR3 is TGTGCCAGCAGTACAGGGGTTGAAAAACTGTTTTTT.

The chain employs TRBV5-1 and TRBJ2-7, with D possibly being TRBD1 (5 bases). Germline CDR1 SGHRS, CDR2 YFSETQ. Trimming cost V 5 bases and J 0 bases, with 12 bases left between them. The CDR3 is 14 residues long. In DNA, the CDR3 is TGCGCCAGCAGTCAGGGCTGGGGCTCCTACGAGCAGTACTTC. Amino acid sequence: CASSQGWGSYEQYF.

The chain carries TRBV10-3 and TRBJ2-1, with 11 bases aligning to TRBD2. Trimming took 0 bases from V and 0 from J; bases not matched to a gene: 7. From germline, CDR1 is ENHRY and CDR2 SYGVKD. The CDR3 has 19 amino acids. CDR3 nucleotide sequence: TGTGCCATCAGTGAGTCGGTAGCGGGGGGGTTAGGCTCCTACAATGAGCAGTTCTTC. Translation: CAISESVAGGLGSYNEQFF.

J is TRBJ2-1 and V is TRBV29-1; possible D gene TRBD1, 6 bases. V dropped 1 base and J dropped 0 bases, with 7 bases sitting between them. The length of the CDR3 is 14 residues. Per the germline V gene, CDR1 is SQVTM and CDR2 is ANQGSEA. The CDR3 bases are TGCAGCGTTGAAGGGGACAACTCCTACAATGAGCAGTTCTTC. Translation gives CSVEGDNSYNEQFF.

V and J are TRBV5-4 and TRBJ2-7; perhaps D is TRBD1 or TRBD2 (5 bases each). The germline CDR1 and CDR2 sequences are SGHNT and YYREEE (reference sequence). CDR3 length equals 14 residues. The V end was cut by 9 bases, the J end by 7 bases, with 23 bases between. The DNA for the CDR3 is TGTGCCACCAGTCCGGGCCAGGGATCGGGGGAGCAGTACTTC. As protein: CATSPGQGSGEQYF.

The chain uses TRBV7-9 and TRBJ1-2, with D tentatively TRBD1 (6 bases). V was pared by 3 bases and J by 4 bases, with 9 bases between. There are 13 residues in the CDR3. Germline CDR1 SEHNR, CDR2 FQNEAQ (reference sequence). The CDR3 region is CASSFDRSYGYTF. CDR3 DNA sequence: TGTGCCAGCAGCTTTGACAGGTCCTATGGCTACACCTTC.

CDR3 in amino acids: CASSHGTAYEQYF. The CDR3 DNA reads TGCGCCAGCAGCCATGGGACAGCCTACGAGCAGTACTTC. The chain recombines TRBV4-1 with TRBJ2-7, with 7 bases matching TRBD1. Germline V gene data show CDR1 as MGHRA and CDR2 as YSYEKL. V gave up 3 bases and J gave up 2 bases; unmatched junction bases: 1. The CDR3 loop spans 13 amino acids.

The chain uses TRBV5-1 and TRBJ2-7, with 11 bases that match TRBD1. Germline trimming cut 4 bases from V and 7 bases from J; bases unmatched to any gene: 7. The CDR3 covers 14 residues. CDR1 is SGHRS, CDR2 YFSETQ, per germline. The CDR3: CASSVDRGQWEQYF. CDR3 DNA: TGCGCCAGCAGCGTGGACAGGGGGCAATGGGAGCAGTACTTC.

This chain joins TRBV30 and TRBJ2-1; 10 nucleotides line up with TRBD2. The germline gives CDR1 GTSNPN, CDR2 SVGIG (reference sequence). This CDR3 region has 19 residues. V was pared by 0 bases and J by 1 base, with 12 bases of the junction left unmatched. The CDR3 is CAWSVLGLAGDLSYNEQFF. In DNA form, the CDR3 reads TGTGCCTGGAGTGTACTGGGCCTAGCGGGGGATTTGTCCTACAATGAGCAGTTCTTC.

This clone was observed once. The chain has TRBV2 and TRBJ2-1; D is undetermined. The V end lost 3 bases, the J end lost 7 bases, and 10 bases lay between the germline ends. The CDR3 spans 13 residues. The germline gives CDR1 SNHLY, CDR2 FYNNEI. DNA for the CDR3: TGTGCCAGCAGTGAGGCGGATCTTAATGAGCAGTTCTTC. Translated, it gives CASSEADLNEQFF.

The chain couples TRBV7-9 to TRBJ2-7; D not certain. Looked up from germline, CDR1 is SEHNR and CDR2 is FQNEAQ (reference sequence). The CDR3 runs 12 residues. With 2 bases removed from V and 6 bases from J, the gap between germline ends came to 8 bases. This chain's CDR3 is CASSLLISEQYF. Written as DNA, the CDR3 is TGTGCCAGCAGCTTATTGATCAGCGAGCAGTACTTC.

V is TRBV27 and J is TRBJ2-7; TRBD1 matches at 9 bases. Germline CDR1 is MNHEY and CDR2 is SMNVEV (reference sequence). The CDR3 runs to 15 residues. V dropped 3 bases and J dropped 0; count of bases not matched to a gene: 3. The CDR3 sequence is CASSLTGGSSYEQYF. DNA for the CDR3: TGTGCCAGCAGTTTGACAGGGGGAAGCTCCTACGAGCAGTACTTC.

The chain has TRBV5-4 and TRBJ2-1; TRBD2 agrees at 10 bases. Trimming took 0 bases from V and 1 from J; bases not matched to a gene: 10. This CDR3 region has 19 residues. CDR1 SGHNT and CDR2 YYREEE come from the germline V gene (reference sequence). CDR3 bases: TGTGCCAGCAGCTTGGACCCTAGCGGGGGTCTGTTGTCCTACAATGAGCAGTTCTTC. This encodes CASSLDPSGGLLSYNEQFF.

This chain joins TRBV7-9 and TRBJ1-6, with D possibly matching TRBD1 (5 bases). CDR3 length: 15 amino acids. V lost 1 base to trimming and J lost 6 bases, with 10 bases between them. Germline lookup yields CDR1 SEHNR and CDR2 FQNEAQ (reference sequence). CDR3 nucleotide sequence: TGTGCCAGCAGCTTAGTAGCTGGGGGTAATTCACCCCTCCACTTT. Translation gives CASSLVAGGNSPLHF.

This chain connects TRBV23-1 to TRBJ2-5; possible D gene TRBD1, 7 bases. TRBV23-1 is classed as an ORF, of uncertain function. The CDR3 runs 15 residues. Trimming left V 0 bases short and J 2 bases short, with 10 bases between. CDR3 sequence: CASSQSEGQQETQYF. The DNA for the CDR3 is TGCGCCAGCAGTCAATCGGAGGGACAGCAAGAGACCCAGTACTTC.

This chain connects TRBV19 to TRBJ2-1, with D possibly being TRBD1 or TRBD2 (6 bases each). The CDR3 is made up of 16 amino acids. V shed 5 bases and J shed 7 bases, with 21 bases lying between them. Germline CDR1 LNHDA, CDR2 SQIVND (reference sequence). In DNA, the CDR3 is TGTGCCAGTAGTTCCCGGGAGTTTGGGGGCTTGAATGAGCAGTTCTTC. Its translation is CASSSREFGGLNEQFF.

This chain connects TRBV21-1 to TRBJ2-3. TRBV21-1 is a recognized pseudogene. This CDR3 is built from 19 residues. Here the CDR3 DNA reads TGTGCCAGCAGCGCGATCGGATATTCCCCTCTCTCGGGCACAGATACGCAGTATTTT. This sequence encodes CASSAIGYSPLSGTDTQYF.